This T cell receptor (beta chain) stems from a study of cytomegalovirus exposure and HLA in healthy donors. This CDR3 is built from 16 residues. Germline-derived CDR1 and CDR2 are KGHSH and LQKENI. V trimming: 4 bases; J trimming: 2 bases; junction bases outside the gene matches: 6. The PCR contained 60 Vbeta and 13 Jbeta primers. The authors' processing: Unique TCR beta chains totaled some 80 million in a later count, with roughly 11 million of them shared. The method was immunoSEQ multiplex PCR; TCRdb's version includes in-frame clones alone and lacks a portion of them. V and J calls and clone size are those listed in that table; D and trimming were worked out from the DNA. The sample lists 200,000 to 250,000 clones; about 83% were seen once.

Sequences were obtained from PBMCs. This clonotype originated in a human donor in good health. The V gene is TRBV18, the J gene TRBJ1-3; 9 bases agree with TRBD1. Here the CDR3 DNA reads TGTGCCAGCTCACTCCCCGGGACAGGGACTGGAAACACCATATATTTT. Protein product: CASSLPGTGTGNTIYF. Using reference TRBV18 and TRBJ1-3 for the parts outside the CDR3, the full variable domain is NAGVMQNPRHLVRRRGQEARLRCSPMKGHSHVYWYRQLPEEGLKFMVYLQKENIIDESGMPKERFSAEFPKEGPSILRIQQVVRGDSAAYFCASSLPGTGTGNTIYFGEGSWLTVV.